Listed here is a single TCR beta chain. The entry originates in a study of blood T cell repertoires in COVID-19. The CDR3 runs 13 residues. V lost 2 bases and J lost 2, with 7 bases in between. Germline V CDR1 and CDR2: SQVTM, ANQGSEA. This table comes from immunoSEQ multiplex PCR, and its TCRdb copy is limited to in-frame clones, with some not included. The sample has almost 300,000 clones, 85% to 90% seen once. Material: peripheral blood. The chain combines TRBV29-1 with TRBJ1-3; D not certain. The sequence was obtained from a man in his 70s with acute or convalescent COVID-19. The chain's CDR3 is CSVESQAGNTIYF. CDR3 nucleotides: TGCAGCGTTGAATCCCAGGCTGGAAACACCATATATTTT.